A single sample gave rise to the 3 T cell receptor beta chains below, sequenced in a study of CD8 T cells in ankylosing spondylitis. TCRdb reprocessed the 5' RACE reads via MiXCR and lists one record per CDR3 protein. In the table there are hundreds of thousands of distinct CDR3 sequences, roughly 10% of which are singletons. Findings and caveats of the study: Roughly 8 highly homologous variants made up a TCR beta motif that seemed to typify ankylosing spondylitis blood.

For these TCRs, the target antigens are not known. The specimen was blood, either unsorted or a sorted T cell fraction (not recorded which). The receptors here all came from a male donor with ankylosing spondylitis.

The rearrangement uses TRBV4-2 and TRBJ1-6, with a possible D match to TRBD1 (6 bases). This CDR3 region has 15 residues. Per germline, CDR1 LGHNA and CDR2 YNFKEQ. Trimming pared 0 bases from V and 10 bases from J, leaving 13 bases between. The CDR3 loop reads CASSQDRRTASPLHF. The CDR3 DNA sequence: TGTGCCAGCAGCCAAGACCGAAGGACAGCCTCACCCCTCCACTTT.

The gene calls are TRBV20-1 and TRBJ2-5; 7 nucleotides match TRBD1. This CDR3 comprises 15 residues. Trimming took 0 bases from V and 5 from J; bases not matched to a gene: 9. Germline CDR1 reads DFQATT; CDR2 reads SNEGSKA (reference sequence). The CDR3 loop is CSARDLTGRLETQYF. The CDR3 nucleotides are TGCAGTGCTAGAGATCTGACAGGGCGGCTGGAGACCCAGTACTTC.

The chain carries TRBV19 and TRBJ1-1; the match to TRBD1 covers 8 bases. The CDR3 spans 14 residues. Trimming cost V 7 bases and J 5 bases; bases outside gene matches: 9. Per germline, CDR1 LNHDA and CDR2 SQIVND (reference sequence). CDR3 DNA sequence: TGTGCCAGTACCGACGGACAGGGTTGGACTGAAGCTTTCTTT. Amino acids: CASTDGQGWTEAFF.